This TCR beta chain was found in a study of T cells after posttransplantation cyclophosphamide. The assay was immunoSEQ multiplex PCR, and TCRdb's table has in-frame clones only and misses some. The top ten clones hold roughly 1.3% of a sample with 5,000 or so clones, roughly 93% of them seen once. Study conclusions and caveats: Recipient CMV seropositivity and CMV reactivation strongly tracked TRB clonality. Tissue-infiltrating T cells from skin or gut overlapped little with blood T cells.

On this clone: Its target is unknown.

Trimming left V 6 bases short and J 2 bases short, with 13 bases between. The CDR3 consists of 14 residues. CDR1 and CDR2 (germline): LNHNV, YYDKDF (reference sequence). Sequencing was carried out using CD4+ T cells sorted from bone marrow. This clonotype was obtained from an older woman in good health, CMV-negative, and a related stem cell transplant donor. The V gene is TRBV15, the J gene TRBJ1-1; D is ambiguous. The CDR3 region has the DNA TGTGCCACCAGAATCGACATCCCAAACACTGAAGCTTTCTTT. Residues: CATRIDIPNTEAFF.